This TCR beta chain was sequenced for a study of cytomegalovirus exposure and HLA in healthy donors (dated by TCRdb to between 2016 and 2019). In terms of the full investigation: According to an earlier analysis of 587 of the donors, roughly 180 million T cells yielded over 90 million unique TCR beta sequences and approximately 300 Gb of sequence data. Roughly 300 gigabases of sequencing data and approximately 92 million unique TCR sequences made up an early release that covered approximately 620 HLA-typed donors. The genetic ancestry cluster associated with self-reported Caucasian donors included around four fifths of the roughly 400 genotyped donors. The study aimed to test whether cataloging public T cell receptors could reveal signatures of past pathogen exposure. The T cell repertoires of under 750 subjects were profiled by immunosequencing and related to cytomegalovirus serostatus. Along with the roughly 700-subject first cohort, a separate validation cohort of approximately 110 different subjects was used. The study combined high-throughput TCR immunosequencing, statistical association of individual TCRs with disease status, and machine learning to predict cytomegalovirus infection status. In a later analysis, previously published TCR beta repertoires from 500 to 750 donors were re-analyzed and high-resolution HLA genotyping was added so that TCR occurrence patterns could be studied. Rather than drawing on any new phenotypic data, the later analysis identified candidate immune exposures from TCR beta sequences and the way those sequences occurred across donors. To decide whether each TCR beta V gene segment behaved as functional or pseudogenic, an earlier analysis of some 540 of the donors relied on high-throughput TCR beta sequencing. Alongside the repertoire data, information on donor age, sex, ethnicity and CMV serostatus was compiled. Genome-wide SNP genotypes for about three fifths of the roughly 700 donors were used in a later genetic analysis, which treated that subset as a discovery cohort. All discovery cohort repertoires had been generated using a single sequencing platform. HLA typing covered class I and class II loci at four-digit resolution. Typing coverage varied by locus: about 620-630 donors for A, B, C, DRB1 and DQB1; 500 to 550 for DQA1; about 600 for DPA1; roughly 450 for DPB1. Roughly 5 DR-DQ haplotypes were treated as single units for association and clustering because of strong linkage in the cohort. Among about 390 genotyped donors of the cohort, an average of about 240,000 unique TCR beta nucleotide sequences were sequenced per donor, around 18% of them non-productive.

Concerning this clone: The specificity of this receptor is unknown.

V and J are trimmed by 3 bases and 5 bases, and the gene matches miss 7 bases of the junction. The germline V gene sets CDR1 to SGDLS and CDR2 to YYNGEE. The CDR3 runs 14 residues from the cysteine to the phenylalanine. Only CDR3 DNA is held: 42 bases, read in frame from base 1. The cohort consisted of more than 650 healthy bone marrow donors. All cohort members were sampled while nominally healthy, although unrecorded immune exposures were likely present. The donor was CMV seronegative and was included in the group of over 300 seronegative cohort members. A peripheral blood sample was collected from each donor, and TCR beta sequencing was performed on peripheral blood mononuclear cells. The Qiagen DNeasy Blood Extraction Kit was used to extract genomic DNA from the blood cell samples. Library prep was done by the immunoSEQ multiplex PCR assay. The multiplex PCR relied on a mix of 60 forward primers for TCR Vbeta segments and 13 reverse primers for TCR Jbeta segments. A multiplex PCR assay on genomic DNA amplified the CDR3 region of rearranged TCR beta genes. The Illumina HiSeq System was used to sequence the amplified TCR beta libraries as 87-base-pair reads. As for the authors' bioinformatics: Across the roughly 700 repertoires, a later analysis counted 80 million or so unique TCR beta chains, around 11 million of which were shared by at least two donors. To remove PCR and sequencing errors, raw reads were error-corrected and collapsed into unique sequences using a nearest-neighbor algorithm that merged closely related sequences. Alignment of CDR3 sequences to IMGT reference sequences was used to assign V, D and J gene segments. For a sequence to be retained, a match of at least six nucleotides to both a V gene segment and a J gene segment was required. A rearrangement counted as productive if the CDR3 had no stop codons and remained in frame with V and J, and every other rearrangement counted as non-productive. CDR3 was defined according to IMGT convention as the region running from the second conserved V-encoded cysteine to the conserved J-encoded phenylalanine. The earlier analysis of some 550 of the donors excluded any sequence lacking an unambiguous match to a single V gene segment. An earlier analysis of under 750 of the donors called V segments functional above 56.7% productive rearrangements and segregating when the between-donor standard deviation exceeded 5%. A statistical classification framework was built for diagnosing cytomegalovirus status from the catalog of TCR beta chain sequences. In a later analysis, V and J genes were assigned by comparing TCR nucleotide sequences against IMGT/GENE-DB human TR gene sequences. The TCRdist pipeline was used in a later analysis to assign CDR3 sequences and most-parsimonious VDJ recombination scenarios. A later analysis defined each TCR beta chain by its CDR3 amino acid sequence plus V-gene family, and excluded reads lacking a unique V-gene family. In a later analysis, 550 to 650 highly shared, low-generation-probability nucleotide sequences were removed to address suspected cross-contamination and a sequencing artifact. For each public chain, a later analysis derived a clonal expansion index from normalized ranks of inferred template counts within each repertoire. A later analysis computed generation probabilities with a VDJ recombination model fitted to out-of-frame rearrangements, and checked the results against IGoR. In a later analysis, TCR-TCR, TCR-HLA and TCR-CMV co-occurrence was scored with hypergeometric tests, and a repertoire-size bias correction was applied to TCR pairs. False discovery rates were estimated in a later analysis by permuting HLA or CMV assignments 20 times. A later analysis grouped co-occurring TCRs with DBSCAN, adding TCRdist sequence similarity when clustering within HLA-allele-positive subsets. Repertoires with fewer than 30,000 or more than 120,000 public chains, plus five repertoires with anomalous nucleotide sharing, were excluded from co-occurrence clustering. What TCRdb holds here is the immuneACCESS table cut down to in-frame rearrangements. Part of the clones is not present; checked against another copy, under half of the missing clones reflect an unresolved V gene, and the others are unexplained. That table supplies the V and J calls and clone size; D and trimming were determined from the DNA. This sample's table has entries for tens of thousands of clones. Clones ranked in the top ten supply around 2.5% of the sample.

The study at large found these results: In a later analysis, most CMV-associated TCR beta chains were found to appear HLA-restricted, with HLA associations seemingly driven largely by CMV exposure. Linkage disequilibrium might explain the correlated functional status among segregating V segments, but an unknown experimental factor could not be ruled out. In this cohort, only TCR beta chains were sequenced, and detectable features were limited by the absence of alpha or paired-chain data. Specific HLA alleles were associated with 15,000 to 20,000 TCR beta sequences at a false discovery rate of 0.05 in a later analysis. Because the 87-base-pair reads could not distinguish some IMGT-functional V segments, including TRBV6-2 and TRBV6-3, those segments were excluded. A further reported finding was that TCR beta sequences accurately predicted the HLA-A and HLA-B alleles for most subjects in the first cohort. In a later analysis, the rate of TCR association differed among HLA loci, with DRB1 alleles having the most associated TCRs and HLA-C alleles having the fewest. Strong co-occurrence of HLA alleles, especially DR and DQ, made assigning TCR associations to individual alleles difficult. The only immune exposure information available for the cohort was CMV serostatus. In an earlier analysis of 587 of the donors, most TCR beta V segments appeared in productive rearrangements about 87% or about 30% of the time, broadly matching IMGT annotations. The presence/absence analyses assumed that sequencing depth was roughly uniform across donors, and that assumption may not be true. Compared with equally common non-associated chains, HLA-associated TCR beta chains in a later analysis were more clonally expanded and had lower generation probabilities. Most TCR sequences were observed very rarely across donors, whereas some public TCRs were present in many individuals. A cluster of highly shared sequence variants was judged likely to represent a technical artifact of the sequencing pipeline. According to the authors, the approach could potentially be generalized to other disease states and immunological phenotypes. Three of the identified cytomegalovirus-associated TCR beta chains were confirmed in vitro to be specific for cytomegalovirus antigens. The classifier was reported to diagnose cytomegalovirus status with high specificity and sensitivity in both the original cohort and the validation cohort. A total of 150 or so TCR beta chains were listed by the study as associated with cytomegalovirus. An association between a missense DCLRE1C variant and V-gene and J-gene trimming of TCR beta chains was found in a later genetic analysis and replicated in an independent cohort. Some 16 rarely observed V segments, including chromosome 9 orphons, were excluded from the earlier analysis of 550 to 700 of the donors because counts were too low. Because HLA typing was unavailable for some donors at each locus, only the typed subset was used in association tests. According to a later genetic analysis, donors in an Asian-associated ancestry cluster had fewer N-insertions in productive TCRs than the approximately 670-donor mean. A later analysis reported that several top co-occurrence clusters appeared linked to parvovirus B19, influenza, CMV and Epstein-Barr virus.

This chain joins TRBV9 to TRBJ2-5, and TRBD1 matches 7 of the central bases. The sample consisted of PBMCs. The clonotype was recovered from a man in his forties or fifties in good health and CMV-seronegative. The sequence in DNA is TGTGCCAGCAGCGCGACAGGGTTCGGGGAGACCCAGTACTTC. It encodes CASSATGFGETQYF. The full variable domain, completed from the reference TRBV9 and TRBJ2-5 proteins outside the CDR3, reads DSGVTQTPKHLITATGQRVTLRCSPRSGDLSVYWYQQSLDQGLQFLIQYYNGEERAKGNILERFSAQQFPDLHSELNLSSLELGDSALYFCASSATGFGETQYFGPGTRLLVL.